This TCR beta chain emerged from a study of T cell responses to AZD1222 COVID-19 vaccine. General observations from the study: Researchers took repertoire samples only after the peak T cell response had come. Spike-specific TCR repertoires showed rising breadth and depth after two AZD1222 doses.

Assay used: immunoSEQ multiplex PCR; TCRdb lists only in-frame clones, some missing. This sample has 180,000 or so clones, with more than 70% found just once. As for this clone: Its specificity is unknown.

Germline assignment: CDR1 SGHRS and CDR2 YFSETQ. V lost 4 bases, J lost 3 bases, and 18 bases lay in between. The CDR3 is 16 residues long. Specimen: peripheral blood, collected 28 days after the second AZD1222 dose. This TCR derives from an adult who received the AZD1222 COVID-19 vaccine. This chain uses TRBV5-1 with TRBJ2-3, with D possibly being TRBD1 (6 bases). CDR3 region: CASSPDRHRETDTQYF. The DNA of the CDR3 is TGCGCCAGCAGCCCCGACAGGCATAGAGAAACAGATACGCAGTATTTT.